These 11 T cell receptor delta chains came from one sample sequenced in a study of Vδ1+ human thymocytes. Whole-study results and caveats: In the thymus, TRG and TRD repertoires looked highly polyclonal with Gaussian CDR3 lengths.

Sequences come from RNA converted to cDNA by reverse transcription. Pooled V-gene forward primers with one constant-region reverse primer generated the CDR3 amplicons by multiplex PCR. TCRdb re-called the multiplex PCR reads using CATT. Of 45,000 to 75,000 delta-chain clones listed, about 14% were seen once; the top ten hold about 0.35%. Which antigens these TCRs recognize remains unknown. The specimen sequenced was Vdelta1+ gamma-delta thymocytes from the thymus. Noted subset: FACS-sorted CD3+ TCRalphabeta- TCRVdelta1+ TCRVdelta2- thymocytes. Receptor source: a girl less than two years old who had congenital heart surgery.

The chain recombines TRDV1 with TRDJ1; 12 bases are shared with TRDD3. The CDR3 totals 22 residues. J lost 3 bases, V lost 0 bases, and 20 bases had no gene match. Germline V gives CDR1 TSWWSYY, CDR2 QGS. The CDR3 nucleotides read TGTGCTCTTGGGGAACTATCCTACTGCGGCCTACTGGGGGATACTGGCGCCGATAAACTCATCTTT. It is translated as CALGELSYCGLLGDTGADKLIF.

The chain joins TRDV1 to TRDJ1; 12 bases are a match to TRDD3. Losses at the gene ends were 0 bases for V and 1 base for J; bases not matched to a gene: 9. The CDR3 contains 19 residues. Germline V lookup: CDR1 TSWWSYY, CDR2 QGS. The CDR3 loop is CALGELSPLLGDTTDKLIF. CDR3 DNA sequence: TGTGCTCTTGGGGAACTCTCCCCTCTACTGGGGGATACCACCGATAAACTCATCTTT.

In this sample, this clone turned up a few times. The chain employs TRDV1 and TRDJ1; 8 bases match TRDD2. The CDR3 length is 20 residues. Per the germline V gene, CDR1 is TSWWSYY and CDR2 is QGS. Losses at the gene ends were 3 bases for V and 1 base for J; bases not matched to a gene: 19. The CDR3 coding sequence is TGTGCTCTTGGGGAGGCCTTCCTAGAGGGGCCTGGGCTGGGCACCGATAAACTCATCTTT. Protein: CALGEAFLEGPGLGTDKLIF.

The sample holds a few counts of this clone. V usage is TRDV1 and J usage is TRDJ1, with 9 bases aligning to TRDD3. V lost 5 bases to trimming and J lost 10 bases; unmatched junction nucleotides: 23. The V gene's germline CDR1 is TSWWSYY and CDR2 QGS. The CDR3 spans 18 residues. CDR3 loop: CALGPHFPGIRTPGRLIF. DNA of the CDR3: TGTGCTCTTGGGCCGCATTTCCCGGGGATACGGACCCCGGGGAGACTCATCTTT.

V usage is TRDV1 and J usage is TRDJ1, with D tentatively TRDD2 (5 bases). The V gene lost 0 bases and the J gene lost 6 bases, with 14 bases spanning the gap. Germline assignment: CDR1 TSWWSYY and CDR2 QGS. The CDR3 is 15 amino acids. Written as DNA, the CDR3 is TGTGCTCTTGGGGAACTAATCGCCTACCCCTATAAACTCATCTTT. It specifies CALGELIAYPYKLIF.

This clone was counted only a few times. The chain carries TRDV1 and TRDJ1; maybe TRDD3 (6 bases). The CDR3 spans 18 residues. Per the germline V gene, CDR1 is TSWWSYY and CDR2 is QGS. With 0 bases removed from V and 1 base from J, the gap between germline ends came to 18 bases. The CDR3 loop is CALGELVVAGERTDKLIF. DNA of the CDR3: TGTGCTCTTGGGGAACTTGTCGTTGCGGGGGAACGCACCGATAAACTCATCTTT.

This sequence joins TRDV1 and TRDJ1; 9 positions match TRDD3. V lost 0 bases to trimming and J lost 0 bases; unmatched junction nucleotides: 14. CDR1 is TSWWSYY, CDR2 QGS, per germline. This CDR3 has 20 amino acids. The CDR3 loop is CALGELDSLLGDPYTDKLIF. CDR3 DNA: TGTGCTCTTGGGGAACTAGATTCGCTACTGGGGGACCCGTACACCGATAAACTCATCTTT.

This sequence joins TRDV1 and TRDJ1; the match to TRDD3 covers 10 bases. The CDR3 has 20 residues. Germline V gives CDR1 TSWWSYY, CDR2 QGS. J lost 0 bases, V lost 2 bases, and 15 bases had no gene match. The CDR3 region is CALGEGFPWGIKSHTDKLIF. DNA for the CDR3: TGTGCTCTTGGGGAAGGTTTTCCCTGGGGGATAAAGTCCCACACCGATAAACTCATCTTT.

The sample holds a few counts of this clone. This chain joins TRDV1 and TRDJ1; 10 bases align to TRDD3. V dropped 0 bases and J dropped 4; count of bases not matched to a gene: 17. The CDR3 has 20 residues. The germline V gene has CDR1 TSWWSYY and CDR2 QGS. The CDR3 spells CALGELSNTEGDTLDDKLIF. DNA for the CDR3: TGTGCTCTTGGGGAACTCTCGAATACCGAGGGGGATACGCTTGACGATAAACTCATCTTT.

This clone came up a few times. The same CDR3 can be traced to other DNA sequences in this sample. The chain combines TRDV1 with TRDJ1, with D uncertain. Germline V gives CDR1 TSWWSYY, CDR2 QGS. Trimming cost V 0 bases and J 0 bases, with 8 bases left between them. The CDR3 totals 15 residues. This CDR3 reads CALGELGTYTDKLIF. The CDR3 nucleotides read TGTGCTCTTGGGGAACTCGGGACGTACACCGATAAACTCATCTTT.

As to this clone: Compared with germline, one end of the junction differs, possibly owing to a read error. This chain uses TRDV1 with TRDJ1; D call uncertain. The CDR3 runs to 12 residues. Germline CDR1 reads TSWWSYY; CDR2 reads QGS. CDR3 sequence: CALGESTDKHIF. The CDR3 coding sequence is TGTGCTCTTGGGGAATCAACCGATAAACACATCTTT.